The 18 T cell receptor beta chains presented below share a single source sample, sequenced in a study of beta chain features in type 1 diabetes. Of the isolated RNA, all was reverse transcribed, and so the sequenced material was expressed TCRB transcripts. The method was immunoSEQ multiplex PCR; TCRdb's version includes in-frame clones alone and lacks a portion of them. The repertoire holds around 150,000 clones, with 8.1% as singletons. The sample comprised central memory CD4+ T cells from blood. The receptors were sampled from a man aged 18 to 29 in good health.

This clone was observed at least ten times. The chain is built from TRBV30 and TRBJ2-2, with 7 bases aligning to TRBD1. This CDR3 has 14 amino acids. The V gene's germline CDR1 is GTSNPN and CDR2 SVGIG (reference sequence). J was trimmed by 2 bases and V by 5 bases; bases with no gene match: 5. The DNA for the CDR3 is TGTGCCTGGCCTGGGACAGCCAACACCGGGGAGCTGTTTTTT. Its protein is CAWPGTANTGELFF. The full variable domain, with the rest looked up from reference TRBV30 and TRBJ2-2, is SQTIHQWPATLVQPVGSPLSLECTVEGTSNPNLYWYRQAAGRGLQLLFYSVGIGQISSEVPQNLSASRPQDRQFILSSKKLLLSDSGFYLCAWPGTANTGELFFGEGSRLTVL.

This clone was seen at least ten times. The V and J genes are TRBV10-3 and TRBJ2-5, with D perhaps TRBD2 (5 bases). Trimming stripped 4 bases from V and 3 bases from J, with 9 bases between. Looked up from germline, CDR1 is ENHRY and CDR2 is SYGVKD. The CDR3 length is 13 residues. CDR3 sequence: CAISVKGEETQYF. The CDR3 DNA is TGTGCCATCAGTGTGAAGGGAGAAGAGACCCAGTACTTC.

This clone appeared a few times. This chain joins TRBV7-8 and TRBJ1-1; 7 positions agree with TRBD1. This CDR3 contains 13 residues. Losses at the gene ends were 6 bases for V and 11 bases for J; bases not matched to a gene: 12. Germline lookup yields CDR1 SGHVS and CDR2 FQNEAQ. CDR3 region: CASRREPGQSAFF. The CDR3 nucleotides are TGTGCCAGCAGGCGGGAACCGGGACAGTCGGCTTTCTTT.

This clone occurred many times. Other DNA sequences in the same sample also yield this CDR3. This sequence joins TRBV5-1 and TRBJ1-2; 8 bases are shared with TRBD1. J gave up 3 bases and V 4 bases, and 2 bases lay outside the gene matches. The CDR3 is 13 amino acids. Germline V lookup: CDR1 SGHRS, CDR2 YFSETQ. CDR3 sequence (DNA): TGCGCCAGCAGCCCGGGACAGGACTATGGCTACACCTTC. Residues: CASSPGQDYGYTF.

This clone has more than one count but fewer than ten. The genes are TRBV19 and TRBJ1-2; 8 nucleotides match TRBD1. The ends lost 5 bases at V and 3 bases at J; junction bases unmatched: 8. CDR3 size: 15 residues. Germline-derived CDR1 and CDR2 are LNHDA and SQIVND (reference sequence). CDR3: CASSAGQGNDYGYTF. The DNA of the CDR3 is TGTGCCAGTAGTGCCGGACAGGGAAACGACTATGGCTACACCTTC. The complete variable domain, with remaining parts taken from reference TRBV19 and TRBJ1-2, reads DGGITQSPKYLFRKEGQNVTLSCEQNLNHDAMYWYRQDPGQGLRLIYYSQIVNDFQKGDIAEGYSVSREKKESFPLTVTSAQKNPTAFYLCASSAGQGNDYGYTFGSGTRLTVV.

V gene TRBV27 combines with J gene TRBJ2-5, with 8 positions matching TRBD1. The CDR3 covers 15 residues. V gave up 6 bases and J gave up 5 bases; unmatched junction bases: 11. Germline V gene lookup returns CDR1 MNHEY and CDR2 SMNVEV (reference sequence). The CDR3 region is CASRPAGGAEETQYF. CDR3 sequence (DNA): TGTGCCAGCAGACCCGCAGGGGGCGCAGAGGAGACCCAGTACTTC.

For the CDR3, the DNA is TGTGCCAGCAGCCCAGGGAGGGAGGGGAGCAATGAGCAGTTCTTC. Protein: CASSPGREGSNEQFF. V is TRBV7-9 and J is TRBJ2-1; 7 bases agree with TRBD2. The CDR3 covers 15 residues. Trimming took 5 bases from V and 6 from J; bases not matched to a gene: 10. CDR1 is SEHNR, CDR2 FQNEAQ, per germline (reference sequence). The whole variable domain, remainder taken from reference TRBV7-9 and TRBJ2-1, is DTGVSQNPRHKITKRGQNVTFRCDPISEHNRLYWYRQTLGQGPEFLTYFQNEAQLEKSRLLSDRFSAERPKGSFSTLEIQRTEQGDSAMYLCASSPGREGSNEQFFGPGTRLTVL.

This clone has only a few counts. The CDR3 region is CATISGRGRNYGYTF. CDR3 DNA sequence: TGTGCCACGATTTCTGGAAGGGGGCGAAACTATGGCTACACCTTC. The rearrangement joins TRBV6-5 to TRBJ1-2, with TRBD1 identical over 7 bases. CDR3 size: 15 residues. Germline-derived CDR1 and CDR2 are MNHEY and SVGAGI. The trim removed 10 bases at V and 2 bases at J, leaving 13 bases unmatched.

This chain links TRBV18 with TRBJ1-2; D unresolved. The CDR3 runs to 13 residues. Germline CDR1 reads KGHSH; CDR2 reads LQKENI. The ends were cut back, 5 bases at V and 0 bases at J, with 7 bases in the middle. The DNA for the CDR3 is TGTGCCAGCTCAGAGGCAGCTAACTATGGCTACACCTTC. It yields the protein CASSEAANYGYTF.

V usage is TRBV7-9 and J usage is TRBJ2-1; possible D gene TRBD2, 6 bases. This CDR3 comprises 16 residues. Trimming shortened V by 5 bases and J by 0 bases, and 14 bases separated the two germline ends. The germline CDR1 and CDR2 sequences are SEHNR and FQNEAQ (reference sequence). CDR3 amino acids: CASSPLAGSSYNEQFF. In DNA, the CDR3 is TGTGCCAGCAGCCCACTGGCGGGGTCCTCCTACAATGAGCAGTTCTTC.

In this sample, this clone turned up many times. The chain uses TRBV29-1 and TRBJ1-1; TRBD1 agrees at 9 bases. This CDR3 comprises 14 residues. Germline V gene data show CDR1 as SQVTM and CDR2 as ANQGSEA. Unmatched junction bases numbered 9, after V lost 6 bases and J lost 4 bases. The CDR3 loop is CSVPEGQGITEAFF. CDR3 in DNA: TGCAGCGTGCCCGAAGGACAGGGGATCACTGAAGCTTTCTTT.

The rearrangement joins TRBV27 to TRBJ2-1; 10 bases fit TRBD1. Trimming removed 6 bases from V and 8 bases from J; junction bases left unmatched: 10. The CDR3 has 15 amino acids. Germline values: CDR1 MNHEY, CDR2 SMNVEV (reference sequence). The chain's CDR3 is CASRGGGTGEDEQFF. The CDR3 nucleotides are TGTGCCAGCAGGGGGGGCGGGACAGGGGAAGATGAGCAGTTCTTC.

The chain carries TRBV6-1 and TRBJ1-4; possibly TRBD1 for D (6 bases). CDR1 MNHNS and CDR2 SASEGT come from the germline V gene. Trimming cost V 6 bases and J 5 bases, with 13 bases left between them. The CDR3 spans 14 residues. The chain's CDR3 is CASSADRSNEKLFF. The CDR3 nucleotides read TGTGCCAGCAGCGCGGACAGATCAAATGAAAAACTGTTTTTT.

The chain is built from TRBV4-2 and TRBJ2-2; D gene ambiguous. The V end was cut by 0 bases, the J end by 7 bases, with 6 bases between. Germline V gene data show CDR1 as LGHNA and CDR2 as YNFKEQ. This CDR3 comprises 13 residues. CDR3 sequence: CASSQDIHGELFF. Here the CDR3 DNA reads TGTGCCAGCAGCCAAGACATTCACGGGGAGCTGTTTTTT.

The rearrangement joins TRBV28 to TRBJ2-7; 10 positions match TRBD2. This CDR3 contains 15 residues. J gave up 3 bases and V 2 bases, and 4 bases lay outside the gene matches. Per germline, CDR1 MDHEN and CDR2 SYDVKM. CDR3 amino acids: CASSLRTSGLYEQYF. In nucleotides, the CDR3 is TGTGCCAGCAGTTTAAGGACTAGCGGCCTCTACGAGCAGTACTTC. The full variable domain, completed using reference TRBV28 and TRBJ2-7, is DVKVTQSSRYLVKRTGEKVFLECVQDMDHENMFWYRQDPGLGLRLIYFSYDVKMKEKGDIPEGYSVSREKKERFSLILESASTNQTSMYLCASSLRTSGLYEQYFGPGTRLTVT.

This clone has a handful of counts. The chain links TRBV30 to TRBJ2-2; D may be TRBD2 (5 bases). V was trimmed by 5 bases and J by 4 bases, leaving 14 bases between them. The CDR3 extends over 14 amino acids. The germline V gene has CDR1 GTSNPN and CDR2 SVGIG (reference sequence). The CDR3 sequence is CAWVRTVSTGELFF. The DNA of the CDR3 is TGTGCCTGGGTCCGGACTGTGAGCACCGGGGAGCTGTTTTTT.

The chain recombines TRBV18 with TRBJ2-1; 15 nucleotides match TRBD2. This CDR3 spans 15 amino acids. Germline V gives CDR1 KGHSH, CDR2 LQKENI. V lost 3 bases, J lost 9 bases, and 3 bases stayed unmatched. The CDR3 sequence: CASSPWTSGRGEQFF. The CDR3 DNA is TGTGCCAGCTCACCCTGGACTAGCGGGAGGGGTGAGCAGTTCTTC.

The chain has TRBV18 and TRBJ2-5; a possible D gene is TRBD2 (7 bases). Trimming removed 6 bases from V and 2 bases from J, with 25 bases in between. The CDR3 has 18 residues. In germline, CDR1 is KGHSH, CDR2 LQKENI. Here the CDR3 DNA reads TGTGCCAGCTCGAGGATCACAGGGAGGCTAGCGGAACAAGAGACCCAGTACTTC. It specifies CASSRITGRLAEQETQYF.